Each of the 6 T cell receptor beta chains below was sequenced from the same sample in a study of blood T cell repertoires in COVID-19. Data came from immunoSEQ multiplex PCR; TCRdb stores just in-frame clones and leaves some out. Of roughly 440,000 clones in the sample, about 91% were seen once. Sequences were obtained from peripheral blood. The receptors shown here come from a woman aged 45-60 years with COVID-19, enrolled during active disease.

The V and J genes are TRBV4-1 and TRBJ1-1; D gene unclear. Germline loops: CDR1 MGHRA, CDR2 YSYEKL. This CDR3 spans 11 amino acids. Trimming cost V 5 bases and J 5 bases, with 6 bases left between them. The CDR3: CASSGGTEAFF. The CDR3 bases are TGCGCCAGCAGCGGAGGAACTGAAGCTTTCTTT.

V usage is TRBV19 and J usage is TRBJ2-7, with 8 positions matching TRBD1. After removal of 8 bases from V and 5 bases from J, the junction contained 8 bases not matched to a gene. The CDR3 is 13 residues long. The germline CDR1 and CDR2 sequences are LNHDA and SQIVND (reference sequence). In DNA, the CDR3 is TGTGCCAGTGGGAATCAGGGGGCTCACGAGCAGTACTTC. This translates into CASGNQGAHEQYF. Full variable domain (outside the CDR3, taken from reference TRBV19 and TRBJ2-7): DGGITQSPKYLFRKEGQNVTLSCEQNLNHDAMYWYRQDPGQGLRLIYYSQIVNDFQKGDIAEGYSVSREKKESFPLTVTSAQKNPTAFYLCASGNQGAHEQYFGPGTRLTVT.

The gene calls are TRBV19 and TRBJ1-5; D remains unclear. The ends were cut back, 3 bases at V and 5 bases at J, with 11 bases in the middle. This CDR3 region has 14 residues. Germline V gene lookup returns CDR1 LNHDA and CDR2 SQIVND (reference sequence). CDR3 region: CASSISGFDQPQHF. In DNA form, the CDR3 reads TGTGCCAGTAGTATTTCGGGATTCGATCAGCCCCAGCATTTT.

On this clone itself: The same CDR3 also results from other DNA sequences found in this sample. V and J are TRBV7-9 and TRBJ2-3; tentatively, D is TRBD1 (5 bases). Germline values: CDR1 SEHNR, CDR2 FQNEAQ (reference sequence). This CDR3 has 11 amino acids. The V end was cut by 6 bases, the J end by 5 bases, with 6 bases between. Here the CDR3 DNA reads TGTGCCAGCAGTAGGGGAGATACGCAGTATTTT. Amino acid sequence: CASSRGDTQYF.

CDR3 nucleotide sequence: TGTGCCAGTTCTGCCAGACTAGCGGGGGGGACTCGCACAGATACGCAGTATTTT. Translating it yields CASSARLAGGTRTDTQYF. The chain recombines TRBV19 with TRBJ2-3; 14 bases align to TRBD2. V gave up 8 bases and J gave up 1 base; unmatched junction bases: 11. The length of the CDR3 is 18 residues. The germline V gene has CDR1 LNHDA and CDR2 SQIVND (reference sequence).

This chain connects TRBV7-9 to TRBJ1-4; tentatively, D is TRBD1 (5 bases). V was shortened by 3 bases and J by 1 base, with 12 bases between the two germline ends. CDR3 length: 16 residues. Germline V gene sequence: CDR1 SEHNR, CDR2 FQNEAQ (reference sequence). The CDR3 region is CASSLRPTETNEKLFF. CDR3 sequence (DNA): TGTGCCAGCAGCTTGAGGCCGACAGAAACTAATGAAAAACTGTTTTTT.